The source of this T cell receptor beta chain is a study of PD-1 blockade in mismatch repair-deficient tumors. TCRdb's table, derived via immunoSEQ multiplex PCR, lists solely in-frame clones and lacks some. The data contain about 100,000 clones, roughly four fifths of them seen just once; the ten biggest clones take up roughly 6.2%. V was trimmed by 3 bases and J by 0 bases, leaving 10 bases between them. CDR3 size: 14 residues. Germline CDR1 and CDR2: SGHRS and YFSETQ. This clone was observed a handful of times. Source: peripheral blood, taken less than 37 weeks after starting pembrolizumab. The chain has TRBV5-1 and TRBJ2-7, with D possibly being TRBD2 (5 bases). The TCR sequence derives from an adult with mismatch repair-deficient cancer. For the CDR3, the DNA is TGCGCCAGCAGCTACTCCGGGGACTCCTACGAGCAGTACTTC. Its protein product is CASSYSGDSYEQYF.